Below, one TCR beta chain is given with its context. Its antigen is still unknown. A junction boundary mismatches the germline segment, possibly from a read error. TCR beta CDR3 regions were amplified from RNA transcripts. An initial round of RT-PCR targeting the TCR CDR3 relied on the HTBI primer set. TCRdb recomputed calls from the multiplex PCR reads with MiXCR, one row per CDR3 protein. The sample lists more than 650,000 distinct CDR3 sequences, around 15% seen once, with more than 8.5% in the top ten. The data derive from a study of T cells in Graves' hyperthyroidism and ophthalmopathy. The CDR3 runs to 16 residues. The V gene's germline CDR1 is MGHRA and CDR2 YSYEKL. Study-level results: In blood, most of the thyroid clonotypes expanded above 0.001 were also present.

Stable Graves' hyperthyroidism denoted no ophthalmopathy progression over 18 months. Exclusion of patients followed from uncontrolled infection, other autoimmune disease, pregnancy or lactation. This chain uses TRBV4-1 with TRBJ2-3; TRBD2 aligns across 9 bases. The TCR originated in a woman between 18 and 29 years old with Graves' hyperthyroidism. The sequencing input was blood. The CDR3 sequence: CASSQVGGRVTDTQYF. The DNA for the CDR3 is TGTGCCAGCAGCCAAGTTGGCGGGAGGGTCACAGATACGCAGTATTTT.